At least ten counts were recorded for the clone carrying this T cell receptor (beta chain). No antigen is known for it. TCR beta CDR3 sequences were amplified from RNA transcripts. Primed by the HTBI set, a first-round RT-PCR was run on the TCR CDR3. TCRdb recomputed calls from the multiplex PCR reads with MiXCR, one row per CDR3 protein. The table shows 250,000 to 300,000 distinct CDR3 sequences, with roughly 13% occurring only once. The sample comes from a study of T cells in Graves' hyperthyroidism and ophthalmopathy. Study-wide background: Peripheral blood samples were taken at initial diagnosis, prior to any treatment.

General observations from the study: Before onset, by a median of about six months, the model predicted ophthalmopathy.

Investigators excluded patients with uncontrolled infection, other autoimmune disease, pregnancy or lactation. PBMCs were sourced from approximately 9.3 ml fresh peripheral blood. V lost 3 bases to trimming and J lost 5 bases, with 9 bases between them. Germline V gene data show CDR1 as SNHLY and CDR2 as FYNNEI. The CDR3 runs to 13 residues. The chain uses TRBV2 and TRBJ2-3, with D tentatively TRBD1 (6 bases). Sequenced sample: blood. This TCR was sampled from a woman between 35 and 50 years old with Graves' hyperthyroidism. The DNA of the CDR3 is TGTGCCAGCAGTGAGGCAGGGGAAGATACGCAGTATTTT. This translates into CASSEAGEDTQYF.